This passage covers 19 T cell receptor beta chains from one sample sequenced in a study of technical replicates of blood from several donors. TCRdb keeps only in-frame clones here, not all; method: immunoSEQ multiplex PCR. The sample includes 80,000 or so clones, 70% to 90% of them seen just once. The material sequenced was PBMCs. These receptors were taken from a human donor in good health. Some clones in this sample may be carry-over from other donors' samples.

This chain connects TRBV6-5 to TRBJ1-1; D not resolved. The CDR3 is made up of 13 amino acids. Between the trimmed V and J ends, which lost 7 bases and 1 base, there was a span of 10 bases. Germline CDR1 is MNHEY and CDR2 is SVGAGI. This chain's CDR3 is CASTMSGNTEAFF. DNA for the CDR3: TGTGCCAGCACTATGAGTGGGAACACTGAAGCTTTCTTT.

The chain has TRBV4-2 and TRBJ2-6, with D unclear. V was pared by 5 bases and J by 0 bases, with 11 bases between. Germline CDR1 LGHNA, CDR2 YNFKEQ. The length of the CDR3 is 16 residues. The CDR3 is CASSALPSSGANVLTF. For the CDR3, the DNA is TGTGCCAGCAGCGCCTTACCGAGCTCTGGGGCCAACGTCCTGACTTTC.

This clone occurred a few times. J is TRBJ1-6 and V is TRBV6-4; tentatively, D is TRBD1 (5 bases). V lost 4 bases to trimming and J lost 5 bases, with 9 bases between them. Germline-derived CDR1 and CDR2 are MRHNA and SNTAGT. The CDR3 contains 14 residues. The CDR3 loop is CASSAGTHNSPLHF. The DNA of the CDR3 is TGTGCCAGCAGTGCCGGGACTCATAATTCACCCCTCCACTTT.

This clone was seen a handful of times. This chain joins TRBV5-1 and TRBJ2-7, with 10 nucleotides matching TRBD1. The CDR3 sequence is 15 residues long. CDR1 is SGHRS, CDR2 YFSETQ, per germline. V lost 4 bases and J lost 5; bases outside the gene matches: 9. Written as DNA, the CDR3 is TGCGCCAGCAGCCAACCGGGACAGGGGACCCACGAGCAGTACTTC. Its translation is CASSQPGQGTHEQYF.

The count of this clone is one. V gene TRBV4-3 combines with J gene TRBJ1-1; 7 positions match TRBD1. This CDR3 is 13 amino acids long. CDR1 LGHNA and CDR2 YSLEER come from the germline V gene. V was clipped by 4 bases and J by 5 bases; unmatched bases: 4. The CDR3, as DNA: TGCGCCAGCAGCCCCGACAGGGCGACTGAAGCTTTCTTT. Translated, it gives CASSPDRATEAFF.

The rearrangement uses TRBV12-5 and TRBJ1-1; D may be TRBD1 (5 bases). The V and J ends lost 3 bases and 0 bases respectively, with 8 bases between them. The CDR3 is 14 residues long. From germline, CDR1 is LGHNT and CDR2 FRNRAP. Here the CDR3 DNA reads TGTGCTAGTGGTTTTTTGGGGCTGAACACTGAAGCTTTCTTT. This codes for CASGFLGLNTEAFF.

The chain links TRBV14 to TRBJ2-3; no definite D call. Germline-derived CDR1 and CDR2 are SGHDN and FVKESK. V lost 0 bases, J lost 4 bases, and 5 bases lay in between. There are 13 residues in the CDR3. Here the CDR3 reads CASSQDIADTQYF. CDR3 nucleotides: TGTGCCAGCAGCCAAGATATTGCAGATACGCAGTATTTT.

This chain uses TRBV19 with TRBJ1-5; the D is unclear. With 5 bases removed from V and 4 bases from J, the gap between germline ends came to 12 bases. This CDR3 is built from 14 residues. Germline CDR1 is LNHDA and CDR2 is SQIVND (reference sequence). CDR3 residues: CASSLGHRNQPQHF. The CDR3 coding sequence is TGTGCCAGTAGTTTGGGCCACCGGAATCAGCCCCAGCATTTT.

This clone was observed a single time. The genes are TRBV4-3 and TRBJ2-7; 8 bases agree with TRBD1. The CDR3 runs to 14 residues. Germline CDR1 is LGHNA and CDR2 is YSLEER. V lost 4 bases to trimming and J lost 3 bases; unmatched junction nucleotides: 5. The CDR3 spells CASSLRTGSYEQYF. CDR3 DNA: TGCGCCAGCAGCCTGCGGACAGGGAGCTACGAGCAGTACTTC.

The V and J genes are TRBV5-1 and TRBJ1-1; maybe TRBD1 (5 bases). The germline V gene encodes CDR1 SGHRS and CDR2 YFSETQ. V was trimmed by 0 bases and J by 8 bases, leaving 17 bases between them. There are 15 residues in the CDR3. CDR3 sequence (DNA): TGCGCCAGCAGCTTGGGAACAGGAGATACGTGGGAAGCTTTCTTT. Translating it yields CASSLGTGDTWEAFF.

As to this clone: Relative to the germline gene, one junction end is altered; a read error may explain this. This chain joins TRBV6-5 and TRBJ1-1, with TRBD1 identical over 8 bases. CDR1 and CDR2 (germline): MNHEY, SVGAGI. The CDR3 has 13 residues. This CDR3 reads CSSRHTGGPEAFF. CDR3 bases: TGTTCCAGCAGGCACACAGGGGGGCCTGAAGCTTTCTTT.

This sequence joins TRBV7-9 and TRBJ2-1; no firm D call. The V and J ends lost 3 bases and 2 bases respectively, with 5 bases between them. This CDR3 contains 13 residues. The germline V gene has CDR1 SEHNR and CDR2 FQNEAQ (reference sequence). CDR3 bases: TGTGCCAGCAGCTTTTCTACCTACAATGAGCAGTTCTTC. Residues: CASSFSTYNEQFF.

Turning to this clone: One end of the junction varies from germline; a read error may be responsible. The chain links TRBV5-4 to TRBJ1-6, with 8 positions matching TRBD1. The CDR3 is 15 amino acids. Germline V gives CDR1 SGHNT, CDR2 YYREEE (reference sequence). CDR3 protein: CASSLPTGDKSPLHF. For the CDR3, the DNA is TGTGCCAGCAGCTTACCGACAGGGGATAAATCACCCCTCCACTTT. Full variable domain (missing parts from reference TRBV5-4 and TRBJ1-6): ETGVTQSPTHLIKTRGQQVTLRCSSQSGHNTVSWYQQALGQGPQFIFQYYREEENGRGNFPPRFSGLQFPNYSSELNVNALELDDSALYLCASSLPTGDKSPLHFGNGTRLTVT.

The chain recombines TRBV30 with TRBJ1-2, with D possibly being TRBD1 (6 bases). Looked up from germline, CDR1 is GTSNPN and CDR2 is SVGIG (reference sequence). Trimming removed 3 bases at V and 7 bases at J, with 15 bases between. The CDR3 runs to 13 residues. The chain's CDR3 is CAWSRGGDGGYTF. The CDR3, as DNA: TGTGCCTGGAGCCGAGGGGGGGATGGTGGCTACACCTTC.

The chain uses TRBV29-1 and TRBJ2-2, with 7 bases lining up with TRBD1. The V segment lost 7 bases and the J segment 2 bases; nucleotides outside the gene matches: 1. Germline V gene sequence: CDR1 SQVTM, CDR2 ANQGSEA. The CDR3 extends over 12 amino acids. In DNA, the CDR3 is TGCAGCGGACAGGGAAACACCGGGGAGCTGTTTTTT. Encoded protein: CSGQGNTGELFF.

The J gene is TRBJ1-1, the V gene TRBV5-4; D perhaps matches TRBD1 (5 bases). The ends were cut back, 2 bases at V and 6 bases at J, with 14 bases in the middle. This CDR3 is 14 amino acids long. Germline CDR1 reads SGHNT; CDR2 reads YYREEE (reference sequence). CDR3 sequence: CASSLDAGRPEAFF. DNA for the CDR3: TGTGCCAGCAGCTTAGACGCAGGGAGGCCTGAAGCTTTCTTT.

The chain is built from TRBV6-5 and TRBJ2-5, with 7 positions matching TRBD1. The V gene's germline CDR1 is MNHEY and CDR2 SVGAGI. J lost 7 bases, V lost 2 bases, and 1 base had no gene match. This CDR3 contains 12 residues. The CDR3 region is CASSYAGGTQYF. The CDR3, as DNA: TGTGCCAGCAGTTACGCAGGGGGGACCCAGTACTTC.

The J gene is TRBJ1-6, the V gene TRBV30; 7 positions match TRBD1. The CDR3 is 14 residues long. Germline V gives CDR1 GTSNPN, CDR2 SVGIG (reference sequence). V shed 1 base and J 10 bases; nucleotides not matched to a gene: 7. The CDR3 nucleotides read TGTGCCTGGAGTGAGACGACAGGGATCTCACCCCTCCACTTT. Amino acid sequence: CAWSETTGISPLHF.

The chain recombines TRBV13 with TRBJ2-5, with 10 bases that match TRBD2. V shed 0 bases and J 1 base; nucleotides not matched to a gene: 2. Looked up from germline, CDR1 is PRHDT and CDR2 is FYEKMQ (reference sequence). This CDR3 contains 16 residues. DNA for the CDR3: TGTGCCAGCAGCTTAGGCGGGACTAGCGTCCAAGAGACCCAGTACTTC. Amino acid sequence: CASSLGGTSVQETQYF.